This paragraph covers one T cell receptor beta chain sequence. What it binds is unknown. Time point noted: blood 4 weeks post-SBRT, at nephrectomy. As to treatment: 15 Gy SBRT to primary tumor, nephrectomy 4 weeks later. Nephrectomy followed 15 Gy stereotactic body radiation by 4 weeks. This renal cell carcinoma was of the clear cell type. This CDR3 region has 14 residues. V was pared by 0 bases and J by 4 bases, with 7 bases between. Per germline, CDR1 SGHTA and CDR2 FQGNSA. Clones were sequenced by immunoSEQ multiplex PCR, and TCRdb holds only the in-frame ones, with some missing. The data contain fewer than 200,000 clones, around 90% of them seen just once; the ten biggest clones take up 10% to 12%. This record comes from a study of radiation and T cells in renal cell carcinoma. Study findings and constraints: From baseline, blood top tumor clonotypes peaked at 2 weeks post-radiation. No pretreatment tumor biopsies were available for baseline clonotypes.

The receptor comes from a woman in her fifties or sixties with renal cell carcinoma. V usage is TRBV7-2 and J usage is TRBJ2-1, with TRBD1 as a possible D gene (5 bases). The sample in question was blood, obtained from a patient whose treatment included radiotherapy and nephrectomy. The CDR3: CASSLAGPYNEQFF. In nucleotides, the CDR3 is TGTGCCAGCAGCTTAGCGGGGCCTTACAATGAGCAGTTCTTC.